This T cell receptor beta chain emerged from a study of T cells in Graves' hyperthyroidism and ophthalmopathy. The CDR3 is 17 residues long. V lost 5 bases, J lost 0 bases, and 17 bases lay in between. The germline V gene encodes CDR1 MNHEY and CDR2 SMNVEV (reference sequence). Researchers took RNA transcripts and amplified the TCR beta CDR3 regions from them. When the TCR CDR3 underwent first-round RT-PCR, the HTBI primer set was used. TCRdb re-derived calls from the multiplex PCR reads in MiXCR, one entry per CDR3 protein. This repertoire shows 730,000 or so distinct CDR3 sequences, approximately 18% found once; its top ten account for 16%.

The chain links TRBV27 to TRBJ1-3, with TRBD1 as a possible D gene (5 bases). This clonotype originated in a woman aged 50 to 60 with Graves' hyperthyroidism that later progressed to Graves' ophthalmopathy. The sequenced sample was blood. In DNA form, the CDR3 reads TGTGCCAGCAGTCCCCGGGCAGGGAGTATCTCTGGAAACACCATATATTTT. Amino acids: CASSPRAGSISGNTIYF.